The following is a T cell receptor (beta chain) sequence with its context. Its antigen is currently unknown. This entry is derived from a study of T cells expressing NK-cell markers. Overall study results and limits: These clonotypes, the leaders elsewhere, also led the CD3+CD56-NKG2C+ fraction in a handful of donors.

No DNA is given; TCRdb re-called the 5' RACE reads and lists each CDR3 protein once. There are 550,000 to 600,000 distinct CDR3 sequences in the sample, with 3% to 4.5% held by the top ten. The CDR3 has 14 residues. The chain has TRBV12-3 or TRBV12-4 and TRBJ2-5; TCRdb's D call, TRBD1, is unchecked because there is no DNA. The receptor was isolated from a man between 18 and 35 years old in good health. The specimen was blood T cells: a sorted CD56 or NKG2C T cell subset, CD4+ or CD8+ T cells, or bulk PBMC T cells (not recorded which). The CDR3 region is CASSFETGIETQYF.